The 20 T cell receptor beta chains listed next were all sequenced from one sample in a study of blood T cell repertoires in COVID-19. Measured with immunoSEQ multiplex PCR; TCRdb has only the in-frame clones, and not every one. The sample holds 120,000 to 150,000 clones, roughly 90% seen once. The sample consisted of PBMCs or T cells enriched from blood (not recorded which). The receptors stem from a woman aged 30 to 39 with acute COVID-19.

The V call is TRBV7-2, the J call TRBJ2-7, with 7 bases matching TRBD1. This CDR3 comprises 14 residues. Losses at the gene ends were 5 bases for V and 7 bases for J; bases not matched to a gene: 11. The germline CDR1 and CDR2 sequences are SGHTA and FQGNSA. The CDR3 is CASSTRDSPWEQYF. The CDR3, as DNA: TGTGCCAGCAGCACCCGGGACAGTCCCTGGGAGCAGTACTTC.

This clone was counted a single time. The rearrangement uses TRBV16 and TRBJ1-2, with D unclear. Germline assignment: CDR1 KGHSY and CDR2 FQNENV. The CDR3 covers 14 residues. The germline V and J ends were trimmed by 4 bases and 7 bases, with 16 bases remaining between them. The CDR3 loop is CASSPGASSSGYTF. CDR3 coding DNA: TGTGCCAGCAGCCCGGGTGCCAGCAGTAGTGGCTACACCTTC.

The chain uses TRBV20-1 and TRBJ2-3, with TRBD2 matching over 14 bases. Germline V gene data show CDR1 as DFQATT and CDR2 as SNEGSKA (reference sequence). The junction had 5 bases not matched to a gene; V was cut back by 3 bases and J by 6 bases. The CDR3 loop spans 15 amino acids. The DNA for the CDR3 is TGCAGTGCTAGTTCCGGGACTAGCGGGAGTGATACGCAGTATTTT. Amino acids: CSASSGTSGSDTQYF.

V usage is TRBV7-2 and J usage is TRBJ2-1; tentative D call: TRBD1 (6 bases). V was trimmed by 1 base and J by 0 bases, leaving 13 bases between them. The CDR3 runs 17 residues. Germline V gives CDR1 SGHTA, CDR2 FQGNSA. The CDR3 DNA sequence: TGTGCCAGCAGCTTAGGGCAGGGGTCGCCCTCCTACAATGAGCAGTTCTTC. This gives the protein CASSLGQGSPSYNEQFF.

This rearrangement joins TRBV6-5 to TRBJ2-5; unclear D gene. The germline V and J ends were trimmed by 0 bases and 5 bases, with 10 bases remaining between them. The germline V gene encodes CDR1 MNHEY and CDR2 SVGAGI. There are 14 residues in the CDR3. CDR3 loop: CASSYSFSSETQYF. CDR3 nucleotides: TGTGCCAGCAGTTACTCTTTTAGCAGTGAGACCCAGTACTTC.

The chain recombines TRBV6-6 with TRBJ2-3; TRBD1 agrees at 7 bases. Trimming removed 2 bases from V and 2 bases from J; junction bases left unmatched: 7. This CDR3 comprises 16 residues. Germline-derived CDR1 and CDR2 are MNHNY and SVGAGI (reference sequence). The CDR3 sequence is CASSYPRTGFTDTQYF. CDR3 bases: TGTGCCAGCAGTTACCCGAGGACAGGCTTCACAGATACGCAGTATTTT.

This clone came up once. The CDR3 region has the DNA TGTGCCAGCAGTTCTGGGACAGCCGAGTATGAAGCTTTCTTT. It translates to CASSSGTAEYEAFF. The chain combines TRBV6-5 with TRBJ1-1, with TRBD1 matching 7 bases. Germline V lookup: CDR1 MNHEY, CDR2 SVGAGI. The CDR3 contains 14 residues. V shed 4 bases and J 7 bases; nucleotides not matched to a gene: 9.

This chain uses TRBV27 with TRBJ1-1, with D tentatively TRBD1 (6 bases). V lost 2 bases and J lost 1, with 8 bases in between. Germline V gene data show CDR1 as MNHEY and CDR2 as SMNVEV (reference sequence). The CDR3 consists of 14 residues. DNA of the CDR3: TGTGCCAGCAGTTTACAGGGGACGAACACTGAAGCTTTCTTT. This codes for CASSLQGTNTEAFF.

CDR3 DNA sequence: TGTGCCAGCAGTCCCCATCAGGGCTTCAACACTGAAGCTTTCTTT. This encodes CASSPHQGFNTEAFF. J is TRBJ1-1 and V is TRBV28, with D perhaps matching TRBD1 (5 bases). The CDR3 spans 15 residues. Trimming pared 5 bases from V and 2 bases from J, leaving 15 bases between. From germline, CDR1 is MDHEN and CDR2 SYDVKM. The variable domain in full, completed from reference TRBV28 and TRBJ1-1, reads DVKVTQSSRYLVKRTGEKVFLECVQDMDHENMFWYRQDPGLGLRLIYFSYDVKMKEKGDIPEGYSVSREKKERFSLILESASTNQTSMYLCASSPHQGFNTEAFFGQGTRLTVV.

This clone was found once. The V gene is TRBV5-1, the J gene TRBJ1-1; the match to TRBD1 covers 8 bases. Germline values: CDR1 SGHRS, CDR2 YFSETQ. The CDR3 runs 16 residues. The V segment lost 3 bases and the J segment 0 bases; nucleotides outside the gene matches: 7. In DNA, the CDR3 is TGCGCCAGCAGCTCGACAGGGGATCCAATGAACACTGAAGCTTTCTTT. This translates into CASSSTGDPMNTEAFF.

The chain has TRBV7-2 and TRBJ2-1; tentatively, D is TRBD2 (6 bases). In germline, CDR1 is SGHTA, CDR2 FQGNSA. Between the trimmed V and J ends, which lost 5 bases and 15 bases, there was a span of 17 bases. CDR3 size: 12 residues. CDR3 DNA sequence: TGTGCCAGCAGCCTCGGGGCGGGAATACTGTTCTTC. Translated, it gives CASSLGAGILFF.

A few counts support this clone. This chain joins TRBV24-1 and TRBJ2-2; 12 bases map to TRBD2. CDR1 and CDR2 from the germline V gene are KGHDR and SFDVKD. The length of the CDR3 is 19 residues. With 2 bases clipped from V and 0 bases from J, the junction kept 6 bases outside the gene matches. The CDR3 nucleotides read TGTGCCACCAGTGATTCGTTGACTAGCGGGAGTGCGAACACCGGGGAGCTGTTTTTT. Protein: CATSDSLTSGSANTGELFF.

The V and J genes are TRBV25-1 and TRBJ2-7; 12 nucleotides line up with TRBD2. Looked up from germline, CDR1 is MGHDK and CDR2 is SYGVNS. CDR3 length equals 13 residues. J lost 7 bases, V lost 6 bases, and 4 bases had no gene match. The CDR3, as DNA: TGTGCCAGCAGACTAGCGGGGGGAAAAGAGCAGTACTTC. Protein product: CASRLAGGKEQYF.

The CDR3 coding sequence is TGTGCCAGCAGCTTTCGGACGGCAGGGGATGAAGCTTTCTTT. Translated: CASSFRTAGDEAFF. This rearrangement joins TRBV7-2 to TRBJ1-1, with D perhaps TRBD1 (6 bases). Looked up from germline, CDR1 is SGHTA and CDR2 is FQGNSA. The CDR3 is 14 residues long. The V and J ends lost 3 bases and 7 bases respectively, with 15 bases between them. The full variable domain, in which reference TRBV7-2 and TRBJ1-1 provide the parts outside the CDR3, is GAGVSQSPSNKVTEKGKDVELRCDPISGHTALYWYRQSLGQGLEFLIYFQGNSAPDKSGLPSDRFSAERTGGSVSTLTIQRTQQEDSAVYLCASSFRTAGDEAFFGQGTRLTVV.

The chain links TRBV4-2 to TRBJ2-5, with 9 bases identical to TRBD2. This CDR3 is 14 amino acids long. From germline, CDR1 is LGHNA and CDR2 YNFKEQ. V lost 3 bases, J lost 3 bases, and 2 bases stayed unmatched. DNA of the CDR3: TGTGCCAGCAGCCAGAGACTAGCGGAAGAGACCCAGTACTTC. Its protein is CASSQRLAEETQYF.

The rearrangement links TRBV6-5 to TRBJ1-4; 10 bases map to TRBD1. From germline, CDR1 is MNHEY and CDR2 SVGAGI. CDR3 size: 14 residues. V trimming: 7 bases; J trimming: 8 bases; junction bases outside the gene matches: 7. The CDR3 sequence is CASTAGTGEEKLFF. CDR3 nucleotide sequence: TGTGCCAGCACAGCGGGGACAGGGGAGGAAAAACTGTTTTTT.

This chain links TRBV7-6 with TRBJ2-7; maybe TRBD2 (5 bases). Germline CDR1 and CDR2: SGHVS and FNYEAQ. The CDR3 is 15 residues long. V lost 0 bases to trimming and J lost 0 bases, with 9 bases between them. The CDR3 DNA is TGTGCCAGCAGCTTAGCGCCGGGAAGCTCCTACGAGCAGTACTTC. It specifies CASSLAPGSSYEQYF.

The chain couples TRBV7-9 to TRBJ1-1, with 7 nucleotides matching TRBD1. Germline V lookup: CDR1 SEHNR, CDR2 FQNEAQ (reference sequence). Germline trimming cut 5 bases from V and 0 bases from J; bases unmatched to any gene: 6. There are 15 residues in the CDR3. CDR3 sequence: CASSPQGQLNTEAFF. Here the CDR3 DNA reads TGTGCCAGCAGCCCACAGGGACAGTTGAACACTGAAGCTTTCTTT.

J is TRBJ1-1 and V is TRBV4-3; 11 nucleotides match TRBD1. CDR1 is LGHNA and CDR2 is YSLEER in the germline V gene. With 1 base clipped from V and 6 bases from J, the junction kept 10 bases outside the gene matches. The CDR3 runs to 17 residues. Here the CDR3 DNA reads TGCGCCAGCAGCCAAGTGGACAGGGGGCAGGAAGGCGCTGAAGCTTTCTTT. This gives the protein CASSQVDRGQEGAEAFF.

DNA of the CDR3: TGTGCCAGCAGGGACAGCCTAGCCAAAAACATTCAGTACTTC. Encoded protein: CASRDSLAKNIQYF. The rearrangement links TRBV28 to TRBJ2-4; possible D gene TRBD1, 6 bases. This CDR3 is built from 14 residues. Germline V gene lookup returns CDR1 MDHEN and CDR2 SYDVKM. V lost 6 bases and J 0 bases, leaving 9 bases between the germline ends.